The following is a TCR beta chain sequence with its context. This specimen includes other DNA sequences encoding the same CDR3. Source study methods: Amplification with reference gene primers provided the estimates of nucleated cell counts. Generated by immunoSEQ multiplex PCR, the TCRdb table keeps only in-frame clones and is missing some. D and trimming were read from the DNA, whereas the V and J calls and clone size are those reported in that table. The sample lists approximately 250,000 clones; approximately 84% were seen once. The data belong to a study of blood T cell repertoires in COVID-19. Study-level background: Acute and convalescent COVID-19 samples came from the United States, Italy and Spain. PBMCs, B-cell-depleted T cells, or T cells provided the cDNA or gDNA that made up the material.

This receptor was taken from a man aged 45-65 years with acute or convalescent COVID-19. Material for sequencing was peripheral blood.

The CDR3: CASSLAGDEQFF. In DNA, the CDR3 is TGCGCCAGCAGCTTGGCCGGGGATGAGCAGTTCTTC. The chain links TRBV5-1 to TRBJ2-1, with D perhaps matching TRBD2 (5 bases). CDR1 is SGHRS and CDR2 is YFSETQ in the germline V gene. V lost 0 bases and J 8 bases, leaving 6 bases between the germline ends. The CDR3 contains 12 residues.